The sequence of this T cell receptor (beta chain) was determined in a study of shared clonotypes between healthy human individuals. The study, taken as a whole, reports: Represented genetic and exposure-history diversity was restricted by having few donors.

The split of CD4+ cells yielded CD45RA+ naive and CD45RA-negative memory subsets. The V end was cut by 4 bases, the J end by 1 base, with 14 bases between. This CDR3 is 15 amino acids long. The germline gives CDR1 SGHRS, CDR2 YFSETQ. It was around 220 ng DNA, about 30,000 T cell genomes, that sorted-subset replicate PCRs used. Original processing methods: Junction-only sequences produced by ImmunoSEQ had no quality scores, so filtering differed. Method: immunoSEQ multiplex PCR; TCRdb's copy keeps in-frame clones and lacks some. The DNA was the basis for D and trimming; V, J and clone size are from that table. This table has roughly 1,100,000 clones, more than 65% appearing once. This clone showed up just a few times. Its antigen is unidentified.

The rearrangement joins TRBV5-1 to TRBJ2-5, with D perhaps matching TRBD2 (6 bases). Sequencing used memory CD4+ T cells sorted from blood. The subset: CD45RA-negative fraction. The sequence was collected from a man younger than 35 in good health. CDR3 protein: CASSPQTGSQETQYF. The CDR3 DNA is TGCGCCAGCAGCCCACAAACCGGGAGCCAAGAGACCCAGTACTTC.